Reported below is one TCR beta chain. Its antigen is not identified. These data come from a study of cytomegalovirus exposure and HLA in healthy donors. Looking at the study overall: The 120 or so validation repertoires were reported in a later analysis to have been generated on the same platform as the 500 to 700 first-cohort repertoires. Overall study findings and caveats: Subsequent analysis showed first-cohort TCR clusters tending to co-occur in 120 validation repertoires.

Some clones are missing from TCRdb's copy, which holds only in-frame ones; the method was immunoSEQ multiplex PCR. Among about 44,000 clones listed, roughly 93% were seen once. Germline V gene lookup returns CDR1 MDHEN and CDR2 SYDVKM. Trimming took off 10 bases at V and 4 bases at J, with 13 bases between the two ends. This CDR3 has 12 residues. This TCR was recovered from a woman aged 18-30 years in good health and CMV-seronegative. The source material was PBMCs. The J gene is TRBJ1-2, the V gene TRBV28; tentative D call: TRBD1 (5 bases). CDR3 DNA sequence: TGTGCCACCAGGGTCGGGGGCTATGGCTACACCTTC. It codes for CATRVGGYGYTF.